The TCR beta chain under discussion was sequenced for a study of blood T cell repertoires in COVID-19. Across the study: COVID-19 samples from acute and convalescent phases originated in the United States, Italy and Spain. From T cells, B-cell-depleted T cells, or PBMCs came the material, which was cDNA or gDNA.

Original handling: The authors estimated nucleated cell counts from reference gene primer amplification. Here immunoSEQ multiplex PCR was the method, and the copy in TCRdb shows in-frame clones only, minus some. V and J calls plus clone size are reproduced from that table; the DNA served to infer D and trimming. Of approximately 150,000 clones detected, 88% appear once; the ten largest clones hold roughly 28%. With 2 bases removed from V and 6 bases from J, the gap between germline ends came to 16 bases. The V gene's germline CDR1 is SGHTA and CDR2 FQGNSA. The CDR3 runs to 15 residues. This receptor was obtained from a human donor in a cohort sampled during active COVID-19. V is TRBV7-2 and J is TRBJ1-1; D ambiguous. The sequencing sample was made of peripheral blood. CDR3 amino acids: CASSLTPGGKPEAFF. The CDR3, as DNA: TGTGCCAGCAGCTTAACTCCAGGCGGGAAACCTGAAGCTTTCTTT.